This T cell receptor (beta chain) came from a study of blood T cell repertoires in COVID-19. The wider study: Donors in the United States, Italy and Spain gave samples during acute or convalescent COVID-19. The cDNA or gDNA used as material had been derived from T cells, B-cell-depleted T cells, or PBMCs.

The CDR3 is 15 amino acids. Germline loops: CDR1 SGHAT, CDR2 FQNNGV. After removal of 3 bases from V and 5 bases from J, the junction contained 8 bases not matched to a gene. Produced via immunoSEQ multiplex PCR; TCRdb's table is partial and in-frame only. The repertoire holds some 250,000 clones, with 82% as singletons. The clonotype originates from a woman aged 55 to 70 with active or convalescent COVID-19. Material for sequencing was peripheral blood. The J gene is TRBJ2-7, the V gene TRBV11-2; 9 bases are shared with TRBD1. CDR3 sequence (DNA): TGTGCCAGCAGCTTGGGGGGACAGGGTTGGGACGAGCAGTACTTC. It translates to CASSLGGQGWDEQYF.